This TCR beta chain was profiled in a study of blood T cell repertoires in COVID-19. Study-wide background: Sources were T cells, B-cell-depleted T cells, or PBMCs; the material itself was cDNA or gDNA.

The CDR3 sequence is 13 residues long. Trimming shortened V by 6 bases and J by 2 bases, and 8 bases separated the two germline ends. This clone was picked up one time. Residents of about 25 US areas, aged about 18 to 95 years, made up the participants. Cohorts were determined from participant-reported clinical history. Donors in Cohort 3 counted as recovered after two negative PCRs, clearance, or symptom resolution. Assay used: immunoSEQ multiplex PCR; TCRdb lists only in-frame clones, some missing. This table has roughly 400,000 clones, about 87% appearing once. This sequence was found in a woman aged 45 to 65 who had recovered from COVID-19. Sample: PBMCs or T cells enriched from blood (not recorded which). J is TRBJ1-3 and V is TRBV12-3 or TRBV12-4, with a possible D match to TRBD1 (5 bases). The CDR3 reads CASRGGAGNTIYF. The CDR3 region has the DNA TGTGCCAGCAGGGGGGGTGCTGGAAACACCATATATTTT.